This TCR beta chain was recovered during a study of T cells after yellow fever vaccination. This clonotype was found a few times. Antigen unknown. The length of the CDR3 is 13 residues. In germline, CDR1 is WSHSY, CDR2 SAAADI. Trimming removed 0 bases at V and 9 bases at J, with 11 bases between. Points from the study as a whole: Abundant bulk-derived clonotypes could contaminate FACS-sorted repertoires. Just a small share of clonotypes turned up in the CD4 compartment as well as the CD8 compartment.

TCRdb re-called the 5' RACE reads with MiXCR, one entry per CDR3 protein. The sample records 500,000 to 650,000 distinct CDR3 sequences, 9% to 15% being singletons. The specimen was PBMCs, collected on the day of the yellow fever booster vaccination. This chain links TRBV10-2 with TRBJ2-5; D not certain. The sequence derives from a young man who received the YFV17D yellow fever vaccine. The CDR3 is CASSESKGAAQYF. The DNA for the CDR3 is TGCGCCAGCAGTGAGTCTAAAGGAGCAGCCCAGTACTTC.